What follows are 6 T cell receptor beta chains derived from one specimen sequenced in a study of cytomegalovirus exposure and HLA in healthy donors. The PCR used 60 Vbeta and 13 Jbeta primers. The method was immunoSEQ multiplex PCR; TCRdb's version includes in-frame clones alone and lacks a portion of them. The repertoire holds approximately 180,000 clones, roughly 81% seen once, with under 5% in the top ten. The sample was PBMCs. These receptors came from a girl aged 10-17 years in good health and CMV-seropositive.

The gene calls are TRBV7-9 and TRBJ1-1, with D maybe TRBD1 (5 bases). CDR3 length equals 13 residues. Trimming took 3 bases from V and 2 from J, leaving 7 bases between them. Germline values: CDR1 SEHNR, CDR2 FQNEAQ (reference sequence). The CDR3 reads CASSFDSNTEAFF. The DNA of the CDR3 is TGTGCCAGCAGCTTTGACAGCAACACTGAAGCTTTCTTT.

This clone was recorded only once. The chain joins TRBV18 to TRBJ1-6, with 9 nucleotides matching TRBD1. J was trimmed by 7 bases and V by 3 bases; bases with no gene match: 1. Germline assignment: CDR1 KGHSH and CDR2 LQKENI. The CDR3 spans 14 residues. The CDR3 region is CASSPGTGNSPLHF. The CDR3, as DNA: TGTGCCAGCTCACCCGGGACAGGGAATTCACCCCTCCACTTT. Variable domain in full (rest from reference TRBV18 and TRBJ1-6): NAGVMQNPRHLVRRRGQEARLRCSPMKGHSHVYWYRQLPEEGLKFMVYLQKENIIDESGMPKERFSAEFPKEGPSILRIQQVVRGDSAAYFCASSPGTGNSPLHFGNGTRLTVT.

This clone has a single count. The chain uses TRBV6-5 and TRBJ2-7; 9 positions match TRBD2. The CDR3 consists of 15 residues. In germline, CDR1 is MNHEY, CDR2 SVGAGI. V trimming: 0 bases; J trimming: 5 bases; junction bases outside the gene matches: 5. CDR3 nucleotide sequence: TGTGCCAGCAGTTACTCTGGCGGGGGGGCCGACGAGCAGTACTTC. Its translation is CASSYSGGGADEQYF.

V and J are TRBV15 and TRBJ2-7, with D maybe TRBD1 (5 bases). Germline lookup yields CDR1 LNHNV and CDR2 YYDKDF (reference sequence). The V end lost 0 bases, the J end lost 5 bases, and 8 bases lay between the germline ends. The CDR3 runs 13 residues. The CDR3 DNA reads as TGTGCCACCAGCAGAGACAGGGTCCACGAGCAGTACTTC. Its translation: CATSRDRVHEQYF.

The chain carries TRBV6-5 and TRBJ1-1, with D hard to call. Trimming removed 3 bases from V and 1 base from J, with 9 bases in between. The germline CDR1 and CDR2 sequences are MNHEY and SVGAGI. This CDR3 region has 14 residues. The CDR3, as DNA: TGTGCCAGCAGTTATTTCGGAGAGAACACTGAAGCTTTCTTT. Translated: CASSYFGENTEAFF.

CDR3 coding DNA: TGTGCCAGCAGTGAAGCGGGGGGACAGGGTGGAGAGACCCAGTACTTC. Protein product: CASSEAGGQGGETQYF. The rearrangement uses TRBV6-1 and TRBJ2-5, with TRBD1 matching 9 bases. The CDR3 is 16 residues long. V dropped 0 bases and J dropped 4; count of bases not matched to a gene: 6. CDR1 is MNHNS, CDR2 SASEGT, per germline.